The clone carrying this T cell receptor (beta chain) was found a few times. Antigen: not known. The trim removed 5 bases at V and 5 bases at J, leaving 4 bases unmatched. Germline values: CDR1 SGHTA, CDR2 FQGNSA. The CDR3 sequence is 13 residues long. The source of the sample is a study of beta chain features in type 1 diabetes. Study details: The patient and healthy donor groups were comparable for age, gender and cell yields. Overall study findings and caveats: Moderately but significantly shorter TCRB CDR3s were found in Type 1 diabetes patients in all four CD4+ subsets.

The whole isolated RNA underwent reverse transcription, so sequencing captured expressed TCRB transcripts. Produced via immunoSEQ multiplex PCR; TCRdb's table is partial and in-frame only. The data show some 660,000 clones, about an eighth seen once. The origin of this receptor is a man aged 18-30 years with type 1 diabetes. Sequenced: naive CD4+ T cells from blood. The chain is built from TRBV7-2 and TRBJ2-3; 7 bases align to TRBD2. The CDR3 region is CASSIRGGDTQYF. The CDR3 DNA is TGTGCCAGCAGCATACGCGGGGGAGATACGCAGTATTTT.